Listed here are 7 T cell receptor beta chains from one sample, sequenced in a study of beta chain features in type 1 diabetes (dated by TCRdb to the late 2010s). Library preparation employed the immunoSEQ multiplex PCR assay. The High Capacity cDNA Reverse Transcription Kit was used to reverse transcribe all of the isolated RNA, meaning that expressed TCRB transcripts were what got sequenced. In its TCRdb copy, this immuneACCESS table keeps in-frame sequences only and misses some clones. Where compared with another copy, unresolved V genes explain less than half of these, and the others have no known cause. This sample is represented by 200,000 to 300,000 clones; about 14% of them were singletons. Around 0.025% of the sample lies in the top ten. Sequencing was performed on naive CD4+ T cells from blood. The cell subset or site label for this specimen denotes: true naive CD4+ T cells. Every receptor here comes from a woman in her thirties or forties in good health.

This chain links TRBV5-8 with TRBJ2-5, with D possibly being TRBD2 (5 bases). The CDR3 extends over 13 amino acids. The germline V gene encodes CDR1 SGHTS and CDR2 YDEGEE. Trimming left V 4 bases short and J 7 bases short, with 14 bases between. The CDR3, as DNA: TGTGCCAGCAGCGTCGCGGGTTGGGGGACCCAGTACTTC. Translation: CASSVAGWGTQYF.

This chain connects TRBV19 to TRBJ1-5, with 12 bases aligning to TRBD1. Per germline, CDR1 LNHDA and CDR2 SQIVND (reference sequence). CDR3 length: 15 amino acids. Germline trimming cut 0 bases from V and 7 bases from J; bases unmatched to any gene: 1. CDR3 in amino acids: CASSIDGTGGQPQHF. CDR3 nucleotides: TGTGCCAGTAGTATAGATGGGACAGGGGGCCAGCCCCAGCATTTT.

In this sample, this clone turned up a few times. The genes are TRBV5-1 and TRBJ2-5; 7 bases map to TRBD1. With V trimmed by 3 bases and J by 0 bases, 5 bases remained unmatched. The CDR3 loop spans 15 amino acids. CDR1 is SGHRS and CDR2 is YFSETQ in the germline V gene. The CDR3 protein is CASSWGDRDQETQYF. The CDR3 DNA sequence: TGCGCCAGCAGCTGGGGAGACAGGGACCAAGAGACCCAGTACTTC.

The sample holds a few counts of this clone. The V call is TRBV9, the J call TRBJ2-1; D might be TRBD2 (5 bases). Germline CDR1 SGDLS, CDR2 YYNGEE. The CDR3 contains 15 residues. Trimming cost V 4 bases and J 4 bases, with 15 bases left between them. The DNA for the CDR3 is TGTGCCAGCAGCACCCAAGCGGAACCTTACAATGAGCAGTTCTTC. It yields the protein CASSTQAEPYNEQFF. The full variable domain, its missing parts supplied by reference TRBV9 and TRBJ2-1, is DSGVTQTPKHLITATGQRVTLRCSPRSGDLSVYWYQQSLDQGLQFLIQYYNGEERAKGNILERFSAQQFPDLHSELNLSSLELGDSALYFCASSTQAEPYNEQFFGPGTRLTVL.

This clone was seen more than once but under ten times. The CDR3 sequence is CASEDLQETEAFF. The CDR3 nucleotides are TGTGCCAGCGAAGACTTACAGGAAACTGAAGCTTTCTTT. V usage is TRBV7-2 and J usage is TRBJ1-1, with a possible D match to TRBD1 (5 bases). CDR1 and CDR2 from the germline V gene are SGHTA and FQGNSA. V gave up 8 bases and J gave up 5 bases, with 15 bases separating them. This CDR3 spans 13 amino acids.

The table lists this clone with a few counts. This sample also contains other DNA sequences that code for the same CDR3. The rearrangement links TRBV9 to TRBJ2-7; tentatively, D is TRBD2 (7 bases). CDR3 length equals 14 residues. Germline values: CDR1 SGDLS, CDR2 YYNGEE. The V and J ends lost 0 bases and 3 bases respectively, with 10 bases between them. The CDR3 DNA is TGTGCCAGCAGCGTAGCGGGGGGCGGCTACGAGCAGTACTTC. Translating gives CASSVAGGGYEQYF.

This sequence joins TRBV5-1 and TRBJ2-4, with D possibly being TRBD2 (6 bases). There are 17 residues in the CDR3. V lost 0 bases, J lost 0 bases, and 13 bases lay in between. The V gene's germline CDR1 is SGHRS and CDR2 YFSETQ. Here the CDR3 DNA reads TGCGCCAGCAGCTTGGCTGGGGGGACTTTAGCCAAAAACATTCAGTACTTC. It translates to CASSLAGGTLAKNIQYF.